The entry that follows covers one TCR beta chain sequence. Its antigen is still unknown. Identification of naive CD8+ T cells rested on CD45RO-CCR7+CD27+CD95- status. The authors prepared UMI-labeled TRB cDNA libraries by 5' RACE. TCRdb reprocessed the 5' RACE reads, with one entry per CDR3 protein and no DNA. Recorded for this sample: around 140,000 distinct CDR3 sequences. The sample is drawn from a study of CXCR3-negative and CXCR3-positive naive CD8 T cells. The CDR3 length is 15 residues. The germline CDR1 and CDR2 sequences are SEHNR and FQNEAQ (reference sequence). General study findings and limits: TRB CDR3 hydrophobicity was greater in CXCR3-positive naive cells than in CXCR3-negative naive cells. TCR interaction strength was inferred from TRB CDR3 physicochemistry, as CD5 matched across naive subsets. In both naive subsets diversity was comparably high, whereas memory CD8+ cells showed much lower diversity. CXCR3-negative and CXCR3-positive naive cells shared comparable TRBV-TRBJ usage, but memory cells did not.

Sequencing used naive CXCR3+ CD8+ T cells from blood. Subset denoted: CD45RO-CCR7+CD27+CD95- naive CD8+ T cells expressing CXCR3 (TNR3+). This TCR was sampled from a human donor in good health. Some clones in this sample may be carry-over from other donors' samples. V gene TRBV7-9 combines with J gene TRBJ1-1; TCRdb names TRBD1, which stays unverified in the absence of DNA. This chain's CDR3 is CASSLVPHYSAEAFF.